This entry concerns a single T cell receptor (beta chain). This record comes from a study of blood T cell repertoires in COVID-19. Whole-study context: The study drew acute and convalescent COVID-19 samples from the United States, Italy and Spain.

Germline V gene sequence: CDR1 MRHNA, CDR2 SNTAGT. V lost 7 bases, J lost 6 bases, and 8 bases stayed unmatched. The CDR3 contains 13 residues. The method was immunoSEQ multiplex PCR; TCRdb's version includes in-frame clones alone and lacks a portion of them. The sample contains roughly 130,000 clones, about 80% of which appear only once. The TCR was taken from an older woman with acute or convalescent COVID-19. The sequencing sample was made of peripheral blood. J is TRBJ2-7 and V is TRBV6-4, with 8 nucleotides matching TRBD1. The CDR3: CASKDRVRCEQYV. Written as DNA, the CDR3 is TGTGCCAGCAAGGACAGGGTGAGGTGCGAGCAGTACGTC.